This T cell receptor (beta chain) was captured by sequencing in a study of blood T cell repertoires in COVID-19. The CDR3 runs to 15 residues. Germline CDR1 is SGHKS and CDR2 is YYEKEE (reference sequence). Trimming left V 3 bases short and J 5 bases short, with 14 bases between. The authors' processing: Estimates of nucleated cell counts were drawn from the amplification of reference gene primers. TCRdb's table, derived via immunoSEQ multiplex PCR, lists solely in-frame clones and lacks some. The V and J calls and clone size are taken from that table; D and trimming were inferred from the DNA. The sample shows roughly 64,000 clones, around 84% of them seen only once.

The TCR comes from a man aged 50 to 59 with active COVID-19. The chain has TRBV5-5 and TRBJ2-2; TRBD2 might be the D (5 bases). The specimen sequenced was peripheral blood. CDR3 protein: CASSSARQRTGELFF. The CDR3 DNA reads TGTGCCAGCAGCTCCGCGAGGCAGCGGACCGGGGAGCTGTTTTTT.